This TCR beta chain was documented in a study of cytomegalovirus exposure and HLA in healthy donors. Study information: Earlier work reported 100 million or so unique TCR beta sequences from some 180 million T cells. The Caucasian-associated ancestry cluster contained about 80% of the approximately 400 genotyped donors.

General study results and limits: At a 0.05 false discovery rate, a later analysis found 18,000 or so TCR beta sequences to be associated with HLA alleles. In a later analysis, CMV-associated beta chains were mostly HLA-associated, it appeared.

This clone was found once. Its specificity is unknown. The germline V and J ends were trimmed by 6 bases and 1 base, with 17 bases remaining between them. Germline V gene sequence: CDR1 SGHNT, CDR2 YYREEE (reference sequence). CDR3 length equals 16 residues. Use of 60 Vbeta and 13 Jbeta primers characterized the PCR. Repertoires were generated with immunoSEQ multiplex PCR, while TCRdb's copy carries only in-frame clones and drops some. The sample yields about 110,000 clones, about four fifths seen once. The sequenced sample was PBMCs. The chain has TRBV5-4 and TRBJ2-1, with TRBD2 as a possible D gene (5 bases). This sequence originates from a woman aged 30 to 39 in good health and CMV-seronegative. The CDR3, as DNA: TGTGCCAGCATCATCCCTGAGAGGGATTCCTACAATGAGCAGTTCTTC. This sequence encodes CASIIPERDSYNEQFF.